The clone carrying this T cell receptor beta chain was detected only a few times. Initially, at the first diagnosis of hyperthyroidism and before any ophthalmopathy symptoms, blood was sampled. Germline values: CDR1 WNHNN, CDR2 SYGVQD (reference sequence). This CDR3 is built from 15 residues. V lost 9 bases and J 2 bases, leaving 17 bases between the germline ends. These data originate in a study of T cells in Graves' hyperthyroidism and ophthalmopathy. The TCR beta CDR3 regions underwent amplification using RNA transcripts as the source. First-round RT-PCR targeting the TCR CDR3 was performed with the HTBI primer set. TCRdb re-called the multiplex PCR reads through MiXCR, storing one row per CDR3 protein. The profile shows more than 550,000 distinct CDR3 sequences, 15% to 20% of them singletons.

This receptor was identified in a woman aged 50 to 65 with Graves' hyperthyroidism that later progressed to Graves' ophthalmopathy. The chain joins TRBV10-1 to TRBJ1-5, with D maybe TRBD1 (5 bases). Sequencing was done on a sample of blood. The CDR3 coding sequence is TGCGCCAGAAGTACAGGAGTAAATGGCAATCAGCCCCAGCATTTT. Residues: CARSTGVNGNQPQHF.